These 30 T cell receptor beta chains came from one sample sequenced in a study of T-cell reconstitution after alpha-beta-depleted transplantation in children. The TCRbeta library incorporated unique molecular identifiers. From the PCR reads, TCRdb called clonotypes with MiXCR, one entry per CDR3 protein. The sample lists some 140,000 distinct CDR3 sequences; 8.5% to 10% were seen once. The sequences come from PBMCs, mostly from graft donor cells, collected 180 days after TCRalphabeta/CD19-depleted stem cell transplant. The receptors originated from a girl less than two years old who had a stem cell transplant for combined immunodeficiency, so the T cells may come from the graft donor.

This clonotype appeared a few times. The chain is built from TRBV12-3 or TRBV12-4 and TRBJ2-1; TRBD1 is a possible D gene (5 bases). The CDR3 length is 15 residues. Trimming took off 1 base at V and 3 bases at J, with 10 bases between the two ends. The CDR3 is CASSLGSRVYNEQFF. The CDR3 nucleotides are TGTGCCAGCAGTTTAGGCTCCAGGGTCTACAATGAGCAGTTCTTC.

The chain couples TRBV12-3 or TRBV12-4 to TRBJ2-2, with D perhaps TRBD1 (6 bases). The CDR3 has 15 amino acids. Deletions cut 6 bases from V and 6 bases from J, with 17 bases between. CDR3 coding DNA: TGTGCCAGCAGAACCCCCCAACAGGGTCCCGGGGAGCTGTTTTTT. This codes for CASRTPQQGPGELFF.

In DNA, the CDR3 is TGTGCCAGCAGTTTAACCCCAGGGGGCGCACACAATGAGCAGTTCTTC. Translated: CASSLTPGGAHNEQFF. The J gene is TRBJ2-1, the V gene TRBV27, with TRBD1 matching over 8 bases. V gave up 2 bases and J gave up 5 bases; unmatched junction bases: 8. This CDR3 has 16 amino acids. CDR1 and CDR2 from the germline V gene are MNHEY and SMNVEV (reference sequence).

V is TRBV15 and J is TRBJ1-1, with D perhaps matching TRBD1 (6 bases). The V gene lost 0 bases and the J gene lost 1 base, with 12 bases spanning the gap. The CDR3 has 16 amino acids. CDR1 and CDR2 (germline): LNHNV, YYDKDF (reference sequence). The CDR3 bases are TGTGCCACCAGCAGAGAACAAGGACAGCCGAACACTGAAGCTTTCTTT. It specifies CATSREQGQPNTEAFF.

This clonotype was counted many times. V usage is TRBV20-1 and J usage is TRBJ1-2; weak D call: TRBD1 (6 bases). Germline values: CDR1 DFQATT, CDR2 SNEGSKA (reference sequence). The CDR3 is 15 amino acids. Trimming removed 0 bases from V and 4 bases from J, with 15 bases in between. Here the CDR3 DNA reads TGCAGTGCTAGAGAGGCAAACAGGGCTTTCTATGGCTACACCTTC. Protein: CSAREANRAFYGYTF.

There are a few counts of this clonotype. The V call is TRBV7-2, the J call TRBJ2-1; D might be TRBD1 (7 bases). The CDR3 contains 13 residues. Germline CDR1 SGHTA, CDR2 FQGNSA. V lost 3 bases and J lost 15, with 18 bases in between. The CDR3 protein is CASSFSLQGRPFF. As DNA, the CDR3 is TGTGCCAGCAGCTTCTCCCTACAGGGGAGGCCGTTCTTC. Combining the CDR3 with reference TRBV7-2 and TRBJ2-1 gives the whole variable domain GAGVSQSPSNKVTEKGKDVELRCDPISGHTALYWYRQSLGQGLEFLIYFQGNSAPDKSGLPSDRFSAERTGGSVSTLTIQRTQQEDSAVYLCASSFSLQGRPFFGPGTRLTVL.

The chain couples TRBV18 to TRBJ2-2, with D possibly being TRBD1 (6 bases). V dropped 3 bases and J dropped 3 bases, with 23 bases sitting between them. CDR3 length: 19 residues. The germline CDR1 and CDR2 sequences are KGHSH and LQKENI. CDR3 loop: CASSPRQVNRRVDTGELFF. The CDR3 bases are TGTGCCAGCTCACCTCGACAGGTTAATCGCCGGGTCGACACCGGGGAGCTGTTTTTT.

Regarding this clonotype: With a much larger clone just one base away, this may be a read error. The chain uses TRBV6-6 and TRBJ1-2, with D tentatively TRBD1 (6 bases). CDR3 length equals 13 residues. V was pared by 2 bases and J by 6 bases, with 10 bases between. Germline CDR1 MNHNY, CDR2 SVGAGI (reference sequence). In DNA, the CDR3 is TGTGCCAGCAGTTACGGGGGGCCGGATGGCTACACCTTC. Translation: CASSYGGPDGYTF.

This chain uses TRBV20-1 with TRBJ2-5, with D possibly called TRBD1 or TRBD2 (5 bases each). Trimming took 3 bases from V and 5 from J, leaving 19 bases between them. The germline V gene encodes CDR1 DFQATT and CDR2 SNEGSKA (reference sequence). The length of the CDR3 is 15 residues. The CDR3: CSASPPHGAHETQYF. The CDR3, as DNA: TGCAGTGCTAGTCCCCCTCACGGGGCCCATGAGACCCAGTACTTC.

The sample holds one count of this clonotype. In DNA form, the CDR3 reads TGCAGTGCTAGAGATCGTAGGGGAGTAGCGGGAGAAGCATACAATGAGCAGTTCTTC. Translation: CSARDRRGVAGEAYNEQFF. The rearrangement uses TRBV20-1 and TRBJ2-1, with 9 bases matching TRBD2. The CDR3 has 19 residues. Per the germline V gene, CDR1 is DFQATT and CDR2 is SNEGSKA (reference sequence). The junction had 16 bases not matched to a gene; V was cut back by 0 bases and J by 4 bases.

This clonotype has a count of ten or more. V and J are TRBV7-3 and TRBJ2-6; D possibly uses TRBD1 or TRBD2 (5 bases each). Trimming left V 3 bases short and J 1 base short, with 13 bases between. This CDR3 contains 17 residues. CDR1 is SGHTA, CDR2 FQGTGA, per germline. The CDR3 region has the DNA TGTGCCAGCAGCTTCCCGGGACGTAGTTCTGGGGCCAACGTCCTGACTTTC. Translating gives CASSFPGRSSGANVLTF.

Only a few counts were recorded for this clonotype. The chain recombines TRBV10-3 with TRBJ2-7, with a possible D match to TRBD2 (6 bases). Trimming took 0 bases from V and 4 from J, leaving 13 bases between them. This CDR3 contains 15 residues. Germline-derived CDR1 and CDR2 are ENHRY and SYGVKD. The CDR3 coding sequence is TGTGCCATCAGTGAGTCGTCCCGGGACTTGTACGAGCAGTACTTC. As protein: CAISESSRDLYEQYF.

This clonotype was detected only a few times. This chain links TRBV27 with TRBJ2-7; D is undetermined. The germline gives CDR1 MNHEY, CDR2 SMNVEV (reference sequence). The CDR3 spans 12 residues. V was trimmed by 7 bases and J by 5 bases, leaving 12 bases between them. The CDR3 DNA follows: TGTGCCAGCATTGACGGCCCTGACGAGCAGTACTTC. This gives the protein CASIDGPDEQYF.

Remarks on this clonotype: At one end the junction does not follow the germline gene, possibly because of a read error. The chain joins TRBV24-1 to TRBJ2-3; no definite D call. This CDR3 has 17 amino acids. CDR1 is KGHDR, CDR2 SFDVKD, per germline. The CDR3 sequence: CATSDTMSGGSPETQYF. The CDR3 coding sequence is TGTGCCACCAGTGATACAATGTCTGGCGGATCCCCAGAGACGCAGTATTTT.

In the case of this clonotype: A much more abundant neighbour one base away suggests this may be a read error. The V gene is TRBV20-1, the J gene TRBJ1-1, with TRBD1 as a possible D gene (5 bases). Germline values: CDR1 DFQATT, CDR2 SNEGSKA (reference sequence). V was pared by 5 bases and J by 3 bases, with 13 bases between. The CDR3 runs 13 residues. CDR3 bases: TGCAGTGCTGCCCGGGGCGGTTACACTGAAGCTTTCTTT. It specifies CSAARGGYTEAFF.

This clonotype was recorded at least ten times. The J gene is TRBJ2-7, the V gene TRBV12-3 or TRBV12-4; D is possibly TRBD1 or TRBD2 (5 bases each). This CDR3 is 14 amino acids long. The germline V and J ends were trimmed by 5 bases and 2 bases, with 13 bases remaining between them. As DNA, the CDR3 is TGTGCCAGCAGTCCCCGGGACGGGCCCTACGAGCAGTACTTC. As protein: CASSPRDGPYEQYF.

The table lists this clonotype with a count of one. V is TRBV6-5 and J is TRBJ2-3; 9 bases match TRBD2. The junction had 4 bases not matched to a gene; V was cut back by 2 bases and J by 4 bases. The CDR3 is made up of 15 amino acids. Germline assignment: CDR1 MNHEY and CDR2 SVGAGI. The CDR3 DNA reads TGTGCCAGCAGTTACCTAGCGGGGCGCTCAGATACGCAGTATTTT. It codes for CASSYLAGRSDTQYF.

The rearrangement uses TRBV5-1 and TRBJ2-1; D might be TRBD1 (6 bases). Germline CDR1 reads SGHRS; CDR2 reads YFSETQ. The length of the CDR3 is 15 residues. Trimming took 4 bases from V and 4 from J, leaving 15 bases between them. The CDR3 spells CASSPTGNRYNEQFF. The CDR3, as DNA: TGCGCCAGCAGCCCTACAGGGAATAGGTACAATGAGCAGTTCTTC.

This clonotype showed up many times. V is TRBV20-1 and J is TRBJ2-4; TRBD2 matches at 8 bases. CDR1 and CDR2 from the germline V gene are DFQATT and SNEGSKA (reference sequence). J was trimmed by 2 bases and V by 0 bases; bases with no gene match: 9. The CDR3 has 17 residues. CDR3 bases: TGCAGTGCTAGAGATCAGGGGCTAGCGGGCCCCAAAAACATTCAGTACTTC. It specifies CSARDQGLAGPKNIQYF.

In this sample, this clonotype turned up a few times. The genes are TRBV20-1 and TRBJ2-2; 9 bases are shared with TRBD1. Germline CDR1 DFQATT, CDR2 SNEGSKA (reference sequence). This CDR3 spans 13 amino acids. The trim removed 1 base at V and 9 bases at J, leaving 3 bases unmatched. The CDR3 protein is CSARGDRARELFF. The CDR3 DNA reads TGCAGTGCTAGAGGGGACAGGGCCCGGGAGCTGTTTTTT.

This clonotype was recorded many times. V usage is TRBV29-1 and J usage is TRBJ2-7; TRBD1 might be the D (5 bases). CDR3 length: 12 amino acids. CDR1 and CDR2 from the germline V gene are SQVTM and ANQGSEA. V was clipped by 4 bases and J by 9 bases, with 16 bases between them. CDR3 sequence (DNA): TGCAGCGTTGCCCTTCTCCAGGGTCGGCAGTACTTC. It codes for CSVALLQGRQYF.

The V call is TRBV7-9, the J call TRBJ2-3, with D tentatively TRBD1 or TRBD2 (5 bases each). The V end was cut by 0 bases, the J end by 5 bases, with 12 bases between. Germline V gene lookup returns CDR1 SEHNR and CDR2 FQNEAQ (reference sequence). The CDR3 is made up of 15 amino acids. DNA of the CDR3: TGTGCCAGCAGCTTAGCCGCCGGGGCTGGAGATACGCAGTATTTT. Encoded protein: CASSLAAGAGDTQYF.

This clonotype was seen only a few times. This chain uses TRBV5-5 with TRBJ2-3; 8 bases are a match to TRBD1. Germline loops: CDR1 SGHKS, CDR2 YYEKEE (reference sequence). Losses at the gene ends were 8 bases for V and 3 bases for J; bases not matched to a gene: 5. The CDR3 is 13 amino acids. This CDR3 is CASRTGKTDTQYF. CDR3 nucleotide sequence: TGTGCCAGTAGGACAGGGAAAACAGATACGCAGTATTTT.

In its sample, this clonotype was seen a few times. The V call is TRBV7-3, the J call TRBJ1-1; 7 bases line up with TRBD1. V trimming: 5 bases; J trimming: 1 base; junction bases outside the gene matches: 7. In germline, CDR1 is SGHTA, CDR2 FQGTGA. This CDR3 has 15 residues. The DNA for the CDR3 is TGTGCCAGCAGCCCATCAGACAGGGCGAACACTGAAGCTTTCTTT. The encoded protein is CASSPSDRANTEAFF.

This clonotype turned up a few times. The chain recombines TRBV4-2 with TRBJ2-7; D ambiguous. Germline CDR1 LGHNA, CDR2 YNFKEQ. CDR3 length equals 14 residues. With 0 bases removed from V and 1 base from J, the gap between germline ends came to 7 bases. This CDR3 is CASSQETYSYEQYF. CDR3 coding DNA: TGTGCCAGCAGCCAAGAGACGTATTCCTACGAGCAGTACTTC.

V gene TRBV6-5 combines with J gene TRBJ2-1, with 7 positions matching TRBD1. The CDR3 extends over 16 amino acids. Trimming at V came to 4 bases and at J to 1 base, leaving 7 bases not matched to a gene. Germline V gene data show CDR1 as MNHEY and CDR2 as SVGAGI. Here the CDR3 DNA reads TGTGCCAGCAGTTCCCCGAACAGGGGTTCCTACAATGAGCAGTTCTTC. Protein product: CASSSPNRGSYNEQFF.

This clonotype was picked up a small number of times. This chain uses TRBV20-1 with TRBJ2-3; possibly TRBD2 for D (6 bases). Deletions cut 1 base from V and 5 bases from J, with 10 bases between. CDR1 and CDR2 from the germline V gene are DFQATT and SNEGSKA (reference sequence). The CDR3 is 13 amino acids. CDR3 DNA sequence: TGCAGTGCTAGAGCGGGAGATAGAGATACGCAGTATTTT. Translating it yields CSARAGDRDTQYF.

As for this clonotype: A single base separates this from a much larger clone, so it may be a read error. This chain links TRBV10-3 with TRBJ2-3, with 10 bases aligning to TRBD2. The CDR3 is 15 residues long. J lost 1 base, V lost 2 bases, and 0 bases had no gene match. Germline V gene sequence: CDR1 ENHRY, CDR2 SYGVKD. The chain's CDR3 is CAISEGLAGTDTQYF. The CDR3 nucleotides read TGTGCCATCAGTGAGGGACTAGCGGGCACAGATACGCAGTATTTT.

The chain employs TRBV12-3 or TRBV12-4 and TRBJ1-4; possibly TRBD1 for D (5 bases). The CDR3 extends over 13 amino acids. V was shortened by 7 bases and J by 5 bases, with 11 bases between the two germline ends. Written as DNA, the CDR3 is TGTGCCAGCATCGGGACTGGGAATGAAAAACTGTTTTTT. Translating it yields CASIGTGNEKLFF.

This chain connects TRBV7-8 to TRBJ2-2; no clear D. Germline V gene sequence: CDR1 SGHVS, CDR2 FQNEAQ. The CDR3 runs 15 residues. The V end was cut by 3 bases, the J end by 5 bases, with 13 bases between. As DNA, the CDR3 is TGTGCCAGCAGCTTTTCTAGGGTCGGGACCGGGGAGCTGTTTTTT. Translation gives CASSFSRVGTGELFF.